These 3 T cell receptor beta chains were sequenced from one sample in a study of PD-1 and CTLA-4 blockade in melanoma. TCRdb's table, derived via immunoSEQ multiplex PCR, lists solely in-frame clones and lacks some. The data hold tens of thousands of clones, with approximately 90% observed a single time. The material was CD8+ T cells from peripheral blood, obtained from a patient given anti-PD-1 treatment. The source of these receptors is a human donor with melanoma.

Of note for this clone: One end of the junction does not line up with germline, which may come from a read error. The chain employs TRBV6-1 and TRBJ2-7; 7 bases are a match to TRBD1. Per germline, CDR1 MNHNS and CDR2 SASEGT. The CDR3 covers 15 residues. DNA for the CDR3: TGTGCCAGCAGTGATTGGGGGACAGATACCTACGGGCAGTACTTC. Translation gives CASSDWGTDTYGQYF.

In DNA form, the CDR3 reads TGTGCCAGCAGTTTATCAGGGGTGGGGGCCTATGGCTACACCTTC. Translating gives CASSLSGVGAYGYTF. The rearrangement uses TRBV27 and TRBJ1-2; D might be TRBD1 (6 bases). This CDR3 is built from 15 residues. CDR1 and CDR2 from the germline V gene are MNHEY and SMNVEV (reference sequence). The V end lost 0 bases, the J end lost 4 bases, and 12 bases lay between the germline ends.

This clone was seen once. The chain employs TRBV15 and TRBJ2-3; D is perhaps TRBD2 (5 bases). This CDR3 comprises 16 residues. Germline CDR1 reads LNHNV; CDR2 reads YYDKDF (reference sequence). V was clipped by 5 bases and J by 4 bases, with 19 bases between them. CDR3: CATSVVGPPEADTQYF. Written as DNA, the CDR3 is TGTGCCACCAGCGTTGTCGGACCTCCGGAGGCAGATACGCAGTATTTT.